These 18 T cell receptor beta chains share one sample of origin, sequenced in a study of OX40 agonist ivuxolimab in advanced cancers. Generated by immunoSEQ multiplex PCR, the TCRdb table keeps only in-frame clones and is missing some. This table has tens of thousands of clones, 85% appearing once. The sequences come from CD4+ or CD8+ T cells sorted from blood, collected in a trial of the OX40 agonist ivuxolimab. The source is an adult with an advanced solid tumor such as melanoma, head and neck, liver or kidney cancer.

The rearrangement uses TRBV9 and TRBJ1-4, with 7 positions matching TRBD1. The J segment lost 4 bases and the V segment lost 4 bases, leaving 4 bases of the junction unmatched. Germline V CDR1 and CDR2: SGDLS, YYNGEE. The CDR3 runs 14 residues. The CDR3 coding sequence is TGTGCCAGCAGCTCCCGGGACAGTAATGAAAAACTGTTTTTT. Translation gives CASSSRDSNEKLFF.

This chain connects TRBV23-1 to TRBJ2-5, with D unresolved. TRBV23-1 is recorded as an ORF, its role being uncertain. V gave up 4 bases and J gave up 4 bases, with 22 bases separating them. The CDR3 totals 17 residues. In DNA, the CDR3 is TGCGCCAGCAGTCCTGGCAGGCCAAAAGGATTCCGAGAGACCCAGTACTTC. This sequence encodes CASSPGRPKGFRETQYF.

This chain joins TRBV7-9 and TRBJ1-3; 10 positions match TRBD1. Germline CDR1 SEHNR, CDR2 FQNEAQ (reference sequence). With 3 bases clipped from V and 3 bases from J, the junction kept 2 bases outside the gene matches. The CDR3 consists of 15 residues. CDR3 coding DNA: TGTGCCAGCAGCTTGGGACAGGGGTATGGAAACACCATATATTTT. This codes for CASSLGQGYGNTIYF.

CDR3 DNA: TGTGCCTGGAGTTTTGGGGCCGACTCTGGAAACACCATATATTTT. This gives the protein CAWSFGADSGNTIYF. The rearrangement uses TRBV30 and TRBJ1-3; TRBD1 is a possible D gene (5 bases). The CDR3 totals 15 residues. Trimming took 2 bases from V and 0 from J, leaving 11 bases between them. Germline V gives CDR1 GTSNPN, CDR2 SVGIG (reference sequence).

The chain has TRBV18 and TRBJ1-3; possibly TRBD1 for D (5 bases). Germline CDR1 is KGHSH and CDR2 is LQKENI. The CDR3 totals 14 residues. Trimming stripped 3 bases from V and 4 bases from J, with 10 bases between. CDR3 residues: CASSPRDAGNTIYF. The CDR3, as DNA: TGTGCCAGCTCACCCCGGGACGCAGGAAACACCATATATTTT. The full variable domain, with the rest looked up from reference TRBV18 and TRBJ1-3, is NAGVMQNPRHLVRRRGQEARLRCSPMKGHSHVYWYRQLPEEGLKFMVYLQKENIIDESGMPKERFSAEFPKEGPSILRIQQVVRGDSAAYFCASSPRDAGNTIYFGEGSWLTVV.

V gene TRBV4-3 combines with J gene TRBJ2-3; the D gene could be TRBD1 or TRBD2 (5 bases each). V was shortened by 1 base and J by 4 bases, with 9 bases between the two germline ends. The length of the CDR3 is 14 residues. Germline-derived CDR1 and CDR2 are LGHNA and YSLEER. DNA of the CDR3: TGCGCCAGCAGCCAAGGAGGGACGGCAGATACGCAGTATTTT. Translated, it gives CASSQGGTADTQYF.

The chain combines TRBV11-3 with TRBJ1-1; perhaps TRBD1 as D (6 bases). V was pared by 0 bases and J by 2 bases, with 10 bases between. There are 15 residues in the CDR3. The germline gives CDR1 SGHNT, CDR2 YENEEA. The CDR3 protein is CASSLELGTNTEAFF. The CDR3 nucleotides read TGTGCCAGCAGCTTAGAACTCGGGACAAACACTGAAGCTTTCTTT.

The CDR3 DNA reads as TGTGCCAGTCGCCCCAGAGGGGGGGGTGGCGGGGAGCTGTTTTTT. Amino acid sequence: CASRPRGGGGGELFF. The rearrangement links TRBV19 to TRBJ2-2, with D perhaps TRBD2 (7 bases). This CDR3 is 15 amino acids long. Deletions cut 8 bases from V and 7 bases from J, with 20 bases between. CDR1 is LNHDA and CDR2 is SQIVND in the germline V gene (reference sequence).

The chain combines TRBV2 with TRBJ1-1; the D is unclear. The CDR3 sequence is 14 residues long. Germline assignment: CDR1 SNHLY and CDR2 FYNNEI. V was shortened by 3 bases and J by 5 bases, with 13 bases between the two germline ends. CDR3 bases: TGTGCCAGCAGTGATCAGGACCTGGGGACTGAAGCTTTCTTT. As protein: CASSDQDLGTEAFF.

V and J are TRBV5-6 and TRBJ2-7; D gene ambiguous. Trimming removed 0 bases at V and 2 bases at J, with 12 bases between. The CDR3 covers 15 residues. The germline V gene encodes CDR1 SGHDT and CDR2 YYEEEE. Written as DNA, the CDR3 is TGTGCCAGCAGCTTGGAACCAGAAAGGCCCTACGAGCAGTACTTC. This encodes CASSLEPERPYEQYF.

This clone was detected once. The chain employs TRBV14 and TRBJ1-1; TRBD1 is a possible D gene (6 bases). The CDR3 has 16 amino acids. CDR1 SGHDN and CDR2 FVKESK come from the germline V gene. V lost 5 bases and J lost 1, with 17 bases in between. This CDR3 is CASSGRGARPNTEAFF. The CDR3, as DNA: TGTGCCAGCAGCGGTCGGGGGGCCCGTCCGAACACTGAAGCTTTCTTT.

The J gene is TRBJ1-5, the V gene TRBV6-5, with D hard to call. CDR3 length equals 14 residues. Germline V gives CDR1 MNHEY, CDR2 SVGAGI. Trimming cost V 6 bases and J 0 bases, with 9 bases left between them. Written as DNA, the CDR3 is TGTGCCAGCAGCGGGTACGGTAGCAATCAGCCCCAGCATTTT. Translating it yields CASSGYGSNQPQHF.

In its sample, this clone was seen a few times. Here the CDR3 reads CASSLVGGYTGTDTQYF. Written as DNA, the CDR3 is TGTGCCAGCAGCTTAGTTGGGGGATACACAGGCACAGATACGCAGTATTTT. This chain connects TRBV7-2 to TRBJ2-3, with D perhaps TRBD1 or TRBD2 (5 bases each). Trimming removed 1 base from V and 1 base from J, with 15 bases in between. Germline V lookup: CDR1 SGHTA, CDR2 FQGNSA. The CDR3 extends over 17 amino acids.

The V and J genes are TRBV29-1 and TRBJ1-2; 7 bases align to TRBD1. Germline loops: CDR1 SQVTM, CDR2 ANQGSEA. The CDR3 is 13 residues long. Losses at the gene ends were 5 bases for V and 0 bases for J; bases not matched to a gene: 3. The CDR3 loop is CSVNRGSNYGYTF. The CDR3 coding sequence is TGCAGCGTTAACAGGGGTTCTAACTATGGCTACACCTTC.

The CDR3 sequence is CAWSETGGFSNQPQHF. The CDR3 DNA sequence: TGTGCCTGGAGTGAGACAGGGGGCTTTAGCAATCAGCCCCAGCATTTT. J is TRBJ1-5 and V is TRBV30; TRBD1 matches at 10 bases. Trimming took 1 base from V and 0 from J; bases not matched to a gene: 3. CDR1 is GTSNPN and CDR2 is SVGIG in the germline V gene (reference sequence). This CDR3 region has 16 residues.

V gene TRBV19 combines with J gene TRBJ2-7; 7 positions agree with TRBD2. Germline lookup yields CDR1 LNHDA and CDR2 SQIVND (reference sequence). The junction had 1 base not matched to a gene; V was cut back by 6 bases and J by 2 bases. The CDR3 extends over 12 amino acids. The DNA for the CDR3 is TGTGCCAGTAGGGGGGGGGCCTACGAGCAGTACTTC. Amino acid sequence: CASRGGAYEQYF.

This chain joins TRBV27 and TRBJ1-2, with 8 bases that match TRBD1. CDR1 is MNHEY, CDR2 SMNVEV, per germline (reference sequence). The V gene end was trimmed by 3 bases and the J gene end by 0 bases; junction bases not matched to a gene: 6. The CDR3 extends over 16 amino acids. The CDR3 reads CASSFAGQDSNYGYTF. The DNA of the CDR3 is TGTGCCAGCAGTTTTGCGGGACAGGATTCTAACTATGGCTACACCTTC.

The V gene is TRBV18, the J gene TRBJ2-5; weak D call: TRBD1 (6 bases). Trimming cost V 3 bases and J 1 base, with 9 bases left between them. The CDR3 contains 14 residues. CDR1 KGHSH and CDR2 LQKENI come from the germline V gene. The CDR3 nucleotides are TGTGCCAGCTCACCCCAACAGGGCCAAGAGACCCAGTACTTC. Amino acid sequence: CASSPQQGQETQYF.